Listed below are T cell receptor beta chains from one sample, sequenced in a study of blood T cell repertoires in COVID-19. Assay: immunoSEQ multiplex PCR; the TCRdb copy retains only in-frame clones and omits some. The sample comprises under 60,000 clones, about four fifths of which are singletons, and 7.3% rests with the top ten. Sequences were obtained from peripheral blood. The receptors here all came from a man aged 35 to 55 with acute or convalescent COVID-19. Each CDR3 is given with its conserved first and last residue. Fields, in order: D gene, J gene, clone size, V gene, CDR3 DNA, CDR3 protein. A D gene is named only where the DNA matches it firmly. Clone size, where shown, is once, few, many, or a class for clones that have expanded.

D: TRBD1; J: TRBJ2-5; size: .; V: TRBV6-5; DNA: TGTGCCAGCAGTTCGGACAGGGGCCTTAAGGCCCAGTACTTC; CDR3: CASSSDRGLKAQYF
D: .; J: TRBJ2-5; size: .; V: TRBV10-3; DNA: TGTGCCATCAGCGGGACTGAACAAGAGACCCAGTACTTC; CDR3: CAISGTEQETQYF
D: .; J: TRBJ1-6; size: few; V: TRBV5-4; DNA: TGTGCCAGCTCCCGGACGCAGGGGTATTCACCCCTCCACTTT; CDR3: CASSRTQGYSPLHF
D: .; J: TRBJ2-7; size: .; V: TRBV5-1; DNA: TGCGCCAGCAGCCTCCCCGACAGTTACGAGCAGTACTTC; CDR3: CASSLPDSYEQYF
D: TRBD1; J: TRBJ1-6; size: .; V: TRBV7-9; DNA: TGTGCCAGCAGCCCATCGGGGCAGGGGGTGGGTTCACCCCTCCACTTT; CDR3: CASSPSGQGVGSPLHF
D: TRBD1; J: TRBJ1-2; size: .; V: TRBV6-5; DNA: TGTGCCAGCAGCCTCGAACAGGGGAACTATGGCTACACCTTC; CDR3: CASSLEQGNYGYTF
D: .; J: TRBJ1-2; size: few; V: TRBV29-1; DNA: TGCAGCGTTGTGGGGGGAGGCTACACCTTC; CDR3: CSVVGGGYTF
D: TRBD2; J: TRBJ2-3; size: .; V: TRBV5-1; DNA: TGCGCCAGCAGCTTGGTACCTAGCGGGGGCACAGATACGCAGTATTTT; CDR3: CASSLVPSGGTDTQYF
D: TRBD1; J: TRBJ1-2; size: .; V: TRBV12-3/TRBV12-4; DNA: TGTGCCAGCAGATCGGACAGGACATATGGCTACACCTTC; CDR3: CASRSDRTYGYTF
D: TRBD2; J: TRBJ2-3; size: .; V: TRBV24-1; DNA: TGTGCCACCAGTACTAGCGGCTCCACAGATACGCAGTATTTT; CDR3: CATSTSGSTDTQYF
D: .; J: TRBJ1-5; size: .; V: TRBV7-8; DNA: TGTGCCAGCAGCTTTGTTAGCTCACAAAAAGGGGATCAGCCCCAGCATTTT; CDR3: CASSFVSSQKGDQPQHF
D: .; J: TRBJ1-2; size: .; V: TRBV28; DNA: TGTGCCGGAGCGGGGTCAAACTATGGCTACACCTTC; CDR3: CAGAGSNYGYTF
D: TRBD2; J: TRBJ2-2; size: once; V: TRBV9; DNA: TGTGCCAGCAGCGTGGCTAGCGGGGGGGGTGACACCGGGGAGCTGTTTTTT; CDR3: CASSVASGGGDTGELFF
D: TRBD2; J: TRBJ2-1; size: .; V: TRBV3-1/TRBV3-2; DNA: TGTGCCAGCAGCCAAGCTACTAGCGGGACCTACAATGAGCAGTTCTTC; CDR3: CASSQATSGTYNEQFF
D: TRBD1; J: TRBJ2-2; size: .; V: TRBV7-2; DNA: TGTGCCAGCAGCTTATCAACAGGGGGCGGGACCGGGGAGCTGTTTTTT; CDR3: CASSLSTGGGTGELFF
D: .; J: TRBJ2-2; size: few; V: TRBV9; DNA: TGTGCCAGCAGCCCTAGAGGGGGGGCGGTCGGGGAGCTGTTTTTT; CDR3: CASSPRGGAVGELFF
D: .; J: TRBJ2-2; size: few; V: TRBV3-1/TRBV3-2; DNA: TGTGCCAGCAGCCAAGTTGGAGCCCCCGGGGAGCTGTTTTTT; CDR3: CASSQVGAPGELFF
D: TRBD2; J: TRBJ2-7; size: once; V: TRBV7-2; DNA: TGTGCCAGCAGCCTGACGGGGGGGGTACTAGGCTACTTC; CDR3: CASSLTGGVLGYF
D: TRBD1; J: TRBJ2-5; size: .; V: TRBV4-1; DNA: TGCGCCAGCAGCCAGCCGGACAGGGGGCGCAGGGACTTC; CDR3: CASSQPDRGRRDF
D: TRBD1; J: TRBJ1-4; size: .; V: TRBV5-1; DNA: TGCGCCAGCAGCTTGGATCCGGGACAGCCTAATGAAAAACTGTTTTTT; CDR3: CASSLDPGQPNEKLFF
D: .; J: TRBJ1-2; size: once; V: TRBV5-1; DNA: TGCGCCAGCAGCTTGGGCAGCGGTAACTATGGCTACACCTTC; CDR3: CASSLGSGNYGYTF
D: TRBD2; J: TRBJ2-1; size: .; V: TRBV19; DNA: TGTGCCAGTAGTCCCAGACTAGCGGGGGGCCTAGGGTCCTACAATGAGCAGTTCTTC; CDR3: CASSPRLAGGLGSYNEQFF
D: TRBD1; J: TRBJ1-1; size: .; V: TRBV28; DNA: TGTGCCAGCAGTTTGGGACAGGGTCCTGCAGCTTTCTTT; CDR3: CASSLGQGPAAFF
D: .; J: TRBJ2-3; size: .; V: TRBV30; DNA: TGTGCCCAGCTTCCAGGGAACGATCCAGATACGCAGTATTTT; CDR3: CAQLPGNDPDTQYF
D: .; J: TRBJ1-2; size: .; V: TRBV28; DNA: TGTGCCAGCAGTTTATTGGCAGGGGATAACTATGGCTACACCTTC; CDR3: CASSLLAGDNYGYTF
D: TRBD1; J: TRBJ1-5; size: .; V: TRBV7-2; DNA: TGTGCCAGCAGCGTGGGCGGGGGACAGGGCAATCAGCCCCAGCATTTT; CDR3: CASSVGGGQGNQPQHF
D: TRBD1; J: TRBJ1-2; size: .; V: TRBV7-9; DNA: TGTGCCAGCAGCCCGCAGGGACAGGGTAATGGCTACACCTTC; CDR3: CASSPQGQGNGYTF
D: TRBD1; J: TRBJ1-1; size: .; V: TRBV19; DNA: TGTGCCAGTAGTATCCAGGGGGTTGGGGCAGCTTTCTTT; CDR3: CASSIQGVGAAFF
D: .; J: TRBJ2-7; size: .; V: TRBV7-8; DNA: TGTGCCAGCAGGGCGTCTTGGGCAGCCTACGAGCAGTACTTC; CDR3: CASRASWAAYEQYF
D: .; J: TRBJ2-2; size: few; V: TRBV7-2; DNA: TGTGCCAGCAGCTCGCCGGCGAACACCGGGGAGCTGTTTTTT; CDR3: CASSSPANTGELFF
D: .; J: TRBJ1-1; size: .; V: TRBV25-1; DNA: TGTGCCAGCAGTGACTACCTCTCCAGCTCTCAGGATAACACTGAAGCTTTCTTT; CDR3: CASSDYLSSSQDNTEAFF
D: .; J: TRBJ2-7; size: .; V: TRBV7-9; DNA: TGTGCCAGCAGCGGTCCGGAGGACGTACCCTACGAGCAGTACTTC; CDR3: CASSGPEDVPYEQYF
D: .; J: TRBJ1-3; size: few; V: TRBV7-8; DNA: TGTGCCAGCAGCTCCCGGGATAGGAGGGGAAACACCATATATTTT; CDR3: CASSSRDRRGNTIYF
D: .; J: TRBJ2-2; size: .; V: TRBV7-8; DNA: TGTGCCAGCAGCCTCCGACAGATACCCAACACCGGGGAGCTGTTTTTT; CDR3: CASSLRQIPNTGELFF
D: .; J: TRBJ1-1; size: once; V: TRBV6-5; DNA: TGTGCCAGCAGCTGGGGGGGGGAAGCTTTCTTT; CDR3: CASSWGGEAFF
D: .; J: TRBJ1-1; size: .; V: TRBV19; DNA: TGTGCCAGTAGTATAGAGGGGGCGCGGACTGAAGCTTTCTTT; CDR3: CASSIEGARTEAFF
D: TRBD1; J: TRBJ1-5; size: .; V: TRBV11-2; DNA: TGTGCCAGCAGCCCTCAACCGGGACAGGGGAATCAGCCCCAGCATTTT; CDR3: CASSPQPGQGNQPQHF
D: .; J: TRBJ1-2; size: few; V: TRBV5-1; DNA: TGCGCCAGCGCTGCACAGGGTTCCCCTGGCTACACCTTC; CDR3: CASAAQGSPGYTF
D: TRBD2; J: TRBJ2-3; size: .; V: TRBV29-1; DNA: TGCAGCGTTGACGGCCTAGCGGGGGGTTATACGCAGTATTTT; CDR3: CSVDGLAGGYTQYF
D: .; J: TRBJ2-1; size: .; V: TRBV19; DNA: TGTGCCAGTAGTCGGGATCCCGCCACCAATGAGCAGTTCTTC; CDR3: CASSRDPATNEQFF
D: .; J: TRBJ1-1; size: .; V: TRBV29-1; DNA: TGCAGCGTTGAGGGCCTGAACACTGAAGCTTTCTTT; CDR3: CSVEGLNTEAFF
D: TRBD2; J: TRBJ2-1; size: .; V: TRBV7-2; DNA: TGTGCCAGCAACCTAGCGGCCCCGTACAATGAGCAGTTCTTC; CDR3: CASNLAAPYNEQFF
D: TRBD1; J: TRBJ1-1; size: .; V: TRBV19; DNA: TGTGCCAGTAGTACCCTGACAGGGAGAGGCACTGAAGCTTTCTTT; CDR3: CASSTLTGRGTEAFF
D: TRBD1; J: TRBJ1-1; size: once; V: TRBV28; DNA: TGTGCCAGCAGCCCGCAAGGGGGCGCGAACACTGAAGCTTTCTTT; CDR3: CASSPQGGANTEAFF
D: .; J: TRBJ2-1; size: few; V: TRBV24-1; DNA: TGTGCCACCAGTGCGGTTAGGACGAGGGTTAGGAGTAGCTCCTACAATGAGCAGTTCTTC; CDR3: CATSAVRTRVRSSSYNEQFF
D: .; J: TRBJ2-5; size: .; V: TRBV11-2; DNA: TGTGCCAGCAGCTTAGGACAGAAAGAGACCCAGTACTTC; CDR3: CASSLGQKETQYF
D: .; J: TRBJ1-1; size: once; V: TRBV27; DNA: TGTGCCAGCAGTTCCGGGGGAGTTGGGAACACTGAAGCTTTCTTT; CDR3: CASSSGGVGNTEAFF
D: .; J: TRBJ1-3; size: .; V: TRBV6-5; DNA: TGTGCCAGCGGAATAGGGGATGGAAACACCATATATTTT; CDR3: CASGIGDGNTIYF
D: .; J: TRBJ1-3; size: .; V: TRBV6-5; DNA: TGTGCCAGCAGTTACTCGCGGCAATCTGGAAACACCATATATTTT; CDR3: CASSYSRQSGNTIYF
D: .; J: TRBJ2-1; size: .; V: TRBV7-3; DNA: TGTGCCAGCAGCTTAGTCGGCGGGGGCATATCCAATGAGCAGTTCTTC; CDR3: CASSLVGGGISNEQFF
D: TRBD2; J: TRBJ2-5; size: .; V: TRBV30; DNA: TGTGCCTTCCTCATAGCCGGGGGGTTAAGTGAGACCCAGTACTTC; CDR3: CAFLIAGGLSETQYF
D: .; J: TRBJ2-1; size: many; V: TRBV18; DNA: TGTGCCAGCTCATCGACAGTAGACAATGAGCAGTTCTTC; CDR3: CASSSTVDNEQFF
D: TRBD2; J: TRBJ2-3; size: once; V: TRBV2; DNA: TGTGCCAGCAAACCGGGACTAAGCACAGATACGCAGTATTTT; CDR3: CASKPGLSTDTQYF
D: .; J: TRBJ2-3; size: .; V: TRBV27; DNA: TGTGCCAGCAGTTCAGGCAGGGTCGTGGGCGATACGCAGTATTTT; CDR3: CASSSGRVVGDTQYF
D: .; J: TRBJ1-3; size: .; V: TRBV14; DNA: TGTGCCAGCAGCCAAGGGGGCGAAGGAAACACCATATATTTT; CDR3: CASSQGGEGNTIYF
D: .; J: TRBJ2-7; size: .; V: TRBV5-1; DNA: TGCGCCAGCAGGAACGGAACCGGGGTATTAACCTACGAGCAGTACTTC; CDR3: CASRNGTGVLTYEQYF
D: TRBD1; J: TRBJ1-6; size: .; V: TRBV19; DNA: TGTGCCAGTAGTATACGGGACAGTAATTCACCCCTCCACTTT; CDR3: CASSIRDSNSPLHF
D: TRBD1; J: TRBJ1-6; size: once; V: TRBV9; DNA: TGTGCCAGCAGCGCACCCCCCACAGGGGCAAGAGCACCCCTCCACTTT; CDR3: CASSAPPTGARAPLHF
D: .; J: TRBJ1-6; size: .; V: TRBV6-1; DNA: TGTCCGCGGCTTCAGCCCTATAATTCACCCCTCCACTTT; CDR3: CPRLQPYNSPLHF
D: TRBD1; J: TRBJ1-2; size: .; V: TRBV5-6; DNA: TGTGCCAGCAGCCCCGGACAGGGCCCAAACTATGGCTACACCTTC; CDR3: CASSPGQGPNYGYTF